This TCR beta chain appears in the sequencing data of a study of T cell responses to AZD1222 COVID-19 vaccine. This clone appeared a single time. Antigen unknown. Assay: immunoSEQ multiplex PCR; the TCRdb copy retains only in-frame clones and omits some. The sample includes approximately 200,000 clones, approximately 94% seen only once; the top ten take 1.7%. Study outcomes and limitations: Most donors were white British, females outnumbered males, and clonal diversity was possibly underestimated. Repertoires were sampled only after the peak T cell response. The CD4 TCRs associated with vaccination extended across spike and predominated at 160-218 and 743-854.

The sample was peripheral blood, taken 28 days after the second dose of the MenACWY control vaccine. The sequence was obtained from an adult who received the MenACWY meningococcal vaccine as a control.

Here the CDR3 DNA reads TGTGCCAGCAACTCGGGGGCAGGTGACACTGAAGCTTTCTTT. Residues: CASNSGAGDTEAFF. The rearrangement joins TRBV5-4 to TRBJ1-1, with TRBD1 as a possible D gene (6 bases). From germline, CDR1 is SGHNT and CDR2 YYREEE (reference sequence). This CDR3 is built from 14 residues. Trimming pared 6 bases from V and 3 bases from J, leaving 15 bases between. Together with reference TRBV5-4 and TRBJ1-1, the CDR3 gives the full variable domain: ETGVTQSPTHLIKTRGQQVTLRCSSQSGHNTVSWYQQALGQGPQFIFQYYREEENGRGNFPPRFSGLQFPNYSSELNVNALELDDSALYLCASNSGAGDTEAFFGQGTRLTVV.